The rows below give T cell receptor beta chains drawn from one sample of a study of beta chain features in type 1 diabetes. Sequenced by immunoSEQ multiplex PCR; TCRdb stores in-frame clones only, minus some. The sample has fewer than 650,000 clones, 15% to 17% seen once. Sequenced sample: naive CD4+ T cells from blood. Source of these receptors: a man aged 18 to 35 in good health. Each CDR3 is given with its conserved first and last residue. D genes are given only for firm matches. The listing skips clone size in some rows; elsewhere it reads once, few, many or a size class.

D gene: -; V gene: TRBV2; J gene: TRBJ1-5; clone size: -; CDR3 DNA: TGTGCCAGCGCGGACAGCACTAGCAATCAGCCCCAGCATTTT; CDR3 protein: CASADSTSNQPQHF
D gene: TRBD1; V gene: TRBV9; J gene: TRBJ1-1; clone size: few; CDR3 DNA: TGTGCCAGCAGCGCCGGGACAGGGATGAACACTGAAGCTTTCTTT; CDR3 protein: CASSAGTGMNTEAFF
D gene: -; V gene: TRBV30; J gene: TRBJ1-5; clone size: few; CDR3 DNA: TGTGCCTGGAGTCGGAATAGCAATCAGCCCCAGCATTTT; CDR3 protein: CAWSRNSNQPQHF
D gene: TRBD1; V gene: TRBV30; J gene: TRBJ1-1; clone size: -; CDR3 DNA: TGTGCCTGGAGCGCATTGACAGGGGGCACTGAAGCTTTCTTT; CDR3 protein: CAWSALTGGTEAFF
D gene: TRBD2; V gene: TRBV4-1; J gene: TRBJ2-3; clone size: few; CDR3 DNA: TGCGCCAGCAGCCAACGCTCCCCGGGACTAGTGGGTACAGATACGCAGTATTTT; CDR3 protein: CASSQRSPGLVGTDTQYF
D gene: -; V gene: TRBV5-1; J gene: TRBJ2-3; clone size: -; CDR3 DNA: TGCGCCAGCAGCTTTGCCACAGATACGCAGTATTTT; CDR3 protein: CASSFATDTQYF
D gene: -; V gene: TRBV20-1; J gene: TRBJ2-3; clone size: -; CDR3 DNA: TGCAGTGCTGCCCGCACAGATACGCAGTATTTT; CDR3 protein: CSAARTDTQYF
D gene: -; V gene: TRBV7-2; J gene: TRBJ2-5; clone size: -; CDR3 DNA: TGTGCCAGCAGCTTAGACGCCAGCCAAGAGACCCAGTACTTC; CDR3 protein: CASSLDASQETQYF
D gene: TRBD2; V gene: TRBV7-3; J gene: TRBJ2-3; clone size: few; CDR3 DNA: TGTGCCAGCAGCCTGGGACTAGCGGGAGCAGATACGCAGTATTTT; CDR3 protein: CASSLGLAGADTQYF
D gene: TRBD1; V gene: TRBV11-3; J gene: TRBJ2-1; clone size: -; CDR3 DNA: TGTGCCAGCAGCTTCGGGACAGCCGTCGGCAATGAGCAGTTCTTC; CDR3 protein: CASSFGTAVGNEQFF
D gene: -; V gene: TRBV7-9; J gene: TRBJ1-4; clone size: few; CDR3 DNA: TGTGCCAGCAGCTTAAGCAGGGTGGTTGAGGAAAAACTGTTTTTT; CDR3 protein: CASSLSRVVEEKLFF
D gene: -; V gene: TRBV4-3; J gene: TRBJ2-5; clone size: few; CDR3 DNA: TGCGCCAGCAGCCATGCTACGTCGGGACTTGAAGAGACCCAGTACTTC; CDR3 protein: CASSHATSGLEETQYF
D gene: TRBD2; V gene: TRBV28; J gene: TRBJ2-3; clone size: few; CDR3 DNA: TGTGCCAGCAGTTTCCCCCGGGAGGGCAGAGGAGATACGCAGTATTTT; CDR3 protein: CASSFPREGRGDTQYF
D gene: TRBD1; V gene: TRBV4-1; J gene: TRBJ2-3; clone size: few; CDR3 DNA: TGCGCCAGCAGCTTACAGGGGAAAGGCACAGATACGCAGTATTTT; CDR3 protein: CASSLQGKGTDTQYF
D gene: TRBD2; V gene: TRBV2; J gene: TRBJ2-7; clone size: -; CDR3 DNA: TGTGCCAGCAGGACTAGCGTCTCCTACGAGCAGTACTTC; CDR3 protein: CASRTSVSYEQYF
D gene: TRBD1; V gene: TRBV2; J gene: TRBJ2-2; clone size: few; CDR3 DNA: TGTGCCAGCCACCCCGGGACAGGGGGGACCGGGGAGCTGTTTTTT; CDR3 protein: CASHPGTGGTGELFF
D gene: -; V gene: TRBV28; J gene: TRBJ2-1; clone size: few; CDR3 DNA: TGTGCCAGCAGAACCCGGAGGGGCGGGAAGAGGAGCAATGAGCAGTTCTTC; CDR3 protein: CASRTRRGGKRSNEQFF
D gene: TRBD1; V gene: TRBV7-2; J gene: TRBJ1-2; clone size: few; CDR3 DNA: TGTGCCAGCAGACCGGCCGGGACAGGGTATGGCTACACCTTC; CDR3 protein: CASRPAGTGYGYTF
D gene: TRBD1; V gene: TRBV13; J gene: TRBJ1-4; clone size: few; CDR3 DNA: TGTGCCAGCAGCTTGTATCAGACAGGGATGGCTAATGAAAAACTGTTTTTT; CDR3 protein: CASSLYQTGMANEKLFF
D gene: -; V gene: TRBV9; J gene: TRBJ2-5; clone size: few; CDR3 DNA: TGTGCCAGCAGCGGCAGTGTTTTGGAGACCCAGTACTTC; CDR3 protein: CASSGSVLETQYF
D gene: TRBD1; V gene: TRBV20-1; J gene: TRBJ1-1; clone size: -; CDR3 DNA: TGCAGGGGACAGATCAACACTGAAGCTTTCTTT; CDR3 protein: CRGQINTEAFF
D gene: -; V gene: TRBV11-2; J gene: TRBJ1-1; clone size: few; CDR3 DNA: TGTGCCAGCAGCTTAGGTGGACTTTCAGAAGCTTTCTTT; CDR3 protein: CASSLGGLSEAFF